The present TCR beta chain was sequenced within a study of blood T cell repertoires in COVID-19. About the study: Samples of COVID-19 (acute and convalescent) were obtained from the United States, Italy and Spain. PBMCs, B-cell-depleted T cells, or T cells were the source of the cDNA or gDNA that made up the material.

Per the authors' pipeline: Quantification of nucleated cells was approximated via reference gene primer amplification. The assay was immunoSEQ multiplex PCR, and TCRdb's table has in-frame clones only and misses some. V and J calls and clone size are as listed in that table; D and trimming were resolved from the DNA. The sample has some 200,000 clones, 80% seen once. CDR1 is MDHEN and CDR2 is SYDVKM in the germline V gene. V lost 6 bases and J lost 3; bases outside the gene matches: 4. This CDR3 is built from 13 residues. Clinical histories supplied by participants themselves formed the basis of cohort assignment.

The clonotype comes from a woman between 40 and 50 years old with acute COVID-19. The chain employs TRBV28 and TRBJ1-2; 7 bases align to TRBD1. Input material: PBMCs or T cells enriched from blood (not recorded which). CDR3 loop: CASSQQGYYGYTF. The DNA for the CDR3 is TGTGCCAGCAGCCAACAGGGGTACTATGGCTACACCTTC.